These 27 T cell receptor beta chains came from one sample sequenced in a study of cytomegalovirus exposure and HLA in healthy donors (dated by TCRdb to 2016 to 2017). Library method: the immunoSEQ multiplex PCR assay. For the multiplex PCR, a mixture combining 60 forward primers for TCR Vbeta segments and 13 reverse primers for TCR Jbeta segments was used. TCRdb mirrors the immuneACCESS table, restricted to in-frame sequences. Some clones are absent from its copies; in checked studies, under half trace to an unresolved V gene, and the reason for the others is unknown. This sample is represented by approximately 97,000 clones; around 81% of them were singletons. The leading ten clones occupy roughly 5% of the sample. Sequencing was done on a sample of PBMCs. Every receptor here comes from a man in his forties in good health and CMV-seropositive.

The chain recombines TRBV10-1 with TRBJ1-1; D is unclear. The CDR3 sequence is 12 residues long. Germline V gene sequence: CDR1 WNHNN, CDR2 SYGVQD (reference sequence). V lost 0 bases and J lost 7, with 6 bases in between. The CDR3 loop is CASSESGSEAFF. The DNA of the CDR3 is TGCGCCAGCAGTGAGTCGGGGAGTGAAGCTTTCTTT.

The chain employs TRBV6-5 and TRBJ1-4; D may be TRBD1 (5 bases). CDR1 is MNHEY and CDR2 is SVGAGI in the germline V gene. With 8 bases removed from V and 2 bases from J, the gap between germline ends came to 15 bases. This CDR3 is built from 15 residues. The CDR3 sequence is CASRGGTGTNEKLFF. The CDR3 DNA is TGTGCCAGCCGCGGGGGAACCGGGACTAATGAAAAACTGTTTTTT.

The chain combines TRBV7-9 with TRBJ1-4; 8 bases are a match to TRBD1. CDR1 SEHNR and CDR2 FQNEAQ come from the germline V gene (reference sequence). The CDR3 runs to 17 residues. The J segment lost 4 bases and the V segment lost 6 bases, leaving 13 bases of the junction unmatched. In nucleotides, the CDR3 is TGTGCCAGCAGTACGACCGGGACAGGAGCCTTTAATGAAAAACTGTTTTTT. Translation gives CASSTTGTGAFNEKLFF.

This chain uses TRBV15 with TRBJ2-7; 9 bases line up with TRBD1. CDR3 size: 15 residues. With V trimmed by 0 bases and J by 6 bases, 6 bases remained unmatched. Germline V gene sequence: CDR1 LNHNV, CDR2 YYDKDF (reference sequence). The CDR3 nucleotides are TGTGCCACCAGCAGAGAAGGAACAGGGGGCGGCGAGCAGTACTTC. It translates to CATSREGTGGGEQYF.

On this clone itself: Its ends do not fully match the called genes, so a read error is possible. V gene TRBV6-1 combines with J gene TRBJ2-6; possible D gene TRBD1, 5 bases. CDR1 is MNHNS, CDR2 SASEGT, per germline. This CDR3 has 15 residues. The CDR3 DNA reads as TGTGCCAGCAGTCCAGATAGCTCTGGGGCCAACGGCCTGACTTTC. Its protein product is CASSPDSSGANGLTF.

This chain links TRBV7-9 with TRBJ2-2; 7 nucleotides line up with TRBD2. J gave up 3 bases and V 0 bases, and 7 bases lay outside the gene matches. This CDR3 is 17 amino acids long. Germline V gene sequence: CDR1 SEHNR, CDR2 FQNEAQ (reference sequence). The CDR3 is CASSLAPAGEYTGELFF. The CDR3 DNA is TGTGCCAGCAGCTTAGCGCCGGCGGGAGAATACACCGGGGAGCTGTTTTTT.

The chain recombines TRBV19 with TRBJ1-2; TRBD1 matches 10 bases. This CDR3 is built from 16 residues. V lost 4 bases and J lost 1; bases outside the gene matches: 6. CDR1 LNHDA and CDR2 SQIVND come from the germline V gene (reference sequence). The CDR3 loop reads CASSTRDRGHNYGYTF. The CDR3 DNA follows: TGTGCCAGTAGTACCCGGGACAGGGGACATAACTATGGCTACACCTTC.

The chain employs TRBV29-1 and TRBJ2-6; a possible D gene is TRBD2 (7 bases). Germline CDR1 reads SQVTM; CDR2 reads ANQGSEA. Between the trimmed V and J ends, which lost 4 bases and 2 bases, there was a span of 9 bases. The CDR3 sequence is 14 residues long. CDR3 nucleotides: TGCAGCGTTGCGGGGGGCGCTGGGGCCAACGTCCTGACTTTC. Its translation: CSVAGGAGANVLTF.

CDR3 DNA: TGTGCCTGGAGCCCGACTAGCCATAGTGAGCAGTTCTTC. This translates into CAWSPTSHSEQFF. J is TRBJ2-1 and V is TRBV30; TRBD2 matches 7 bases. J lost 9 bases, V lost 3 bases, and 8 bases had no gene match. Germline V lookup: CDR1 GTSNPN, CDR2 SVGIG (reference sequence). The CDR3 covers 13 residues.

V and J are TRBV25-1 and TRBJ1-5; TRBD1 is a possible D gene (5 bases). The CDR3 is made up of 14 amino acids. Germline lookup yields CDR1 MGHDK and CDR2 SYGVNS. The V end was cut by 1 base, the J end by 7 bases, with 11 bases between. CDR3 DNA: TGTGCCAGCAGTGAATTAAGAGCAGGGCAGCCCCAGCATTTT. Its protein is CASSELRAGQPQHF.

This sequence joins TRBV5-8 and TRBJ1-1; D unclear. V was shortened by 3 bases and J by 3 bases, with 9 bases between the two germline ends. Germline V gene data show CDR1 as SGHTS and CDR2 as YDEGEE. This CDR3 is built from 13 residues. CDR3 residues: CASSSSLYTEAFF. CDR3 nucleotides: TGTGCCAGCAGCTCCTCCTTATACACTGAAGCTTTCTTT.

The table lists this clone with a count of one. The rearrangement links TRBV6-1 to TRBJ1-5, with D hard to call. Germline CDR1 and CDR2: MNHNS and SASEGT. This CDR3 region has 13 residues. Trimming cost V 4 bases and J 4 bases, with 8 bases left between them. The CDR3 bases are TGTGCCAGCAGTGGTGGTCAGAATCAGCCCCAGCATTTT. Amino acids: CASSGGQNQPQHF.

The genes are TRBV28 and TRBJ2-3; D perhaps matches TRBD2 (6 bases). Germline V lookup: CDR1 MDHEN, CDR2 SYDVKM. This CDR3 contains 14 residues. Trimming removed 3 bases from V and 4 bases from J, with 11 bases in between. CDR3 in DNA: TGTGCCAGCAGTTTGGGGAGGACCTCAGATACGCAGTATTTT. Translation gives CASSLGRTSDTQYF. The variable domain in full, with the rest retrieved from reference TRBV28 and TRBJ2-3, is DVKVTQSSRYLVKRTGEKVFLECVQDMDHENMFWYRQDPGLGLRLIYFSYDVKMKEKGDIPEGYSVSREKKERFSLILESASTNQTSMYLCASSLGRTSDTQYFGPGTRLTVL.

The V gene is TRBV5-1, the J gene TRBJ2-7, with a weak D call TRBD2 (6 bases). Trimming stripped 1 base from V and 0 bases from J, with 8 bases between. CDR3 length equals 14 residues. Germline V CDR1 and CDR2: SGHRS, YFSETQ. Here the CDR3 reads CASSLWGVSYEQYF. The CDR3 nucleotides are TGCGCCAGCAGCTTGTGGGGGGTCTCCTACGAGCAGTACTTC.

J is TRBJ2-1 and V is TRBV10-3, with 9 bases matching TRBD2. The length of the CDR3 is 15 residues. J was trimmed by 7 bases and V by 4 bases; bases with no gene match: 8. The germline V gene has CDR1 ENHRY and CDR2 SYGVKD. DNA of the CDR3: TGTGCCATCAGTGTTGCGGGGGGGCCTCGGAATGAGCAGTTCTTC. It yields the protein CAISVAGGPRNEQFF.

This rearrangement joins TRBV28 to TRBJ2-7; 7 bases line up with TRBD2. The length of the CDR3 is 16 residues. CDR1 is MDHEN, CDR2 SYDVKM, per germline. After removal of 2 bases from V and 3 bases from J, the junction contained 10 bases not matched to a gene. CDR3 DNA: TGTGCCAGCAGTTTAGCCGGCGGGGGTAGCGGCTACGAGCAGTACTTC. It encodes CASSLAGGGSGYEQYF.

This clone is a singleton in its sample. The V call is TRBV4-1, the J call TRBJ1-5; D might be TRBD1 (6 bases). Trimming stripped 4 bases from V and 5 bases from J, with 15 bases between. This CDR3 is 15 amino acids long. Germline CDR1 and CDR2: MGHRA and YSYEKL. CDR3 loop: CASSPLSRGYQPQHF. The DNA of the CDR3 is TGCGCCAGCAGCCCCCTGTCCAGGGGCTATCAGCCCCAGCATTTT.

DNA of the CDR3: TGTGCCAGCAGTTACTTGGGCCGGACTGAAGCTTTCTTT. Its translation is CASSYLGRTEAFF. V gene TRBV6-5 combines with J gene TRBJ1-1, with D unresolved. The CDR3 has 13 amino acids. CDR1 and CDR2 (germline): MNHEY, SVGAGI. Trimming shortened V by 1 base and J by 5 bases, and 8 bases separated the two germline ends.

J is TRBJ1-5 and V is TRBV30; D is unresolved. The CDR3 is 12 amino acids. The germline V gene encodes CDR1 GTSNPN and CDR2 SVGIG (reference sequence). V gave up 1 base and J gave up 4 bases, with 5 bases separating them. In nucleotides, the CDR3 is TGTGCCTGGAGTGGCGGGAATCAGCCCCAGCATTTT. Its translation is CAWSGGNQPQHF.

The J gene is TRBJ1-3, the V gene TRBV2, with 9 bases fitting TRBD1. The CDR3 is 13 residues long. The germline CDR1 and CDR2 sequences are SNHLY and FYNNEI. The V segment lost 11 bases and the J segment 4 bases; nucleotides outside the gene matches: 6. Here the CDR3 reads CAGRQGVGNTIYF. In DNA, the CDR3 is TGTGCCGGCCGACAGGGGGTGGGAAACACCATATATTTT. The full variable domain, in which reference TRBV2 and TRBJ1-3 provide the parts outside the CDR3, is EPEVTQTPSHQVTQMGQEVILRCVPISNHLYFYWYRQILGQKVEFLVSFYNNEISEKSEIFDDQFSVERPDGSNFTLKIRSTKLEDSAMYFCAGRQGVGNTIYFGEGSWLTVV.

This clone turned up a few times. This chain links TRBV7-2 with TRBJ1-6; no definite D call. V was cut by 2 bases and J by 4 bases, with 12 bases left in between. CDR3 length equals 16 residues. CDR1 and CDR2 from the germline V gene are SGHTA and FQGNSA. CDR3 nucleotides: TGTGCCAGCAGCTTAAACCCATACTCATATAATTCACCCCTCCACTTT. Its protein is CASSLNPYSYNSPLHF.

This clone was seen once. The chain joins TRBV28 to TRBJ1-5, with 7 bases identical to TRBD1. CDR1 MDHEN and CDR2 SYDVKM come from the germline V gene. The trim removed 5 bases at V and 3 bases at J, leaving 7 bases unmatched. The CDR3 spans 15 residues. CDR3 in amino acids: CASSVHGQDNQPQHF. CDR3 sequence (DNA): TGTGCCAGCAGTGTCCACGGACAGGACAATCAGCCCCAGCATTTT. Full variable domain (outside the CDR3, taken from reference TRBV28 and TRBJ1-5): DVKVTQSSRYLVKRTGEKVFLECVQDMDHENMFWYRQDPGLGLRLIYFSYDVKMKEKGDIPEGYSVSREKKERFSLILESASTNQTSMYLCASSVHGQDNQPQHFGDGTRLSIL.

This rearrangement joins TRBV30 to TRBJ1-1; maybe TRBD1 (6 bases). Germline lookup yields CDR1 GTSNPN and CDR2 SVGIG (reference sequence). V shed 3 bases and J shed 0 bases, with 11 bases lying between them. The CDR3 covers 14 residues. For the CDR3, the DNA is TGTGCCTGGAGCCGGGACATCTTGAACACTGAAGCTTTCTTT. This codes for CAWSRDILNTEAFF.

V gene TRBV4-1 combines with J gene TRBJ2-7; 7 bases match TRBD1. With V trimmed by 4 bases and J by 4 bases, 10 bases remained unmatched. Germline CDR1 is MGHRA and CDR2 is YSYEKL. The CDR3 sequence is 15 residues long. The CDR3 is CASSLRDSELYEQYF. CDR3 DNA sequence: TGCGCCAGCAGCCTGAGGGACAGTGAGCTTTACGAGCAGTACTTC.

This clone was picked up one time. The chain combines TRBV7-6 with TRBJ1-1, with D perhaps matching TRBD1 (5 bases). V lost 2 bases and J lost 4, with 23 bases in between. This CDR3 spans 18 amino acids. Germline assignment: CDR1 SGHVS and CDR2 FNYEAQ. The CDR3 DNA sequence: TGTGCCAGCAGCTTATCTCGGCGACAGCCCTTAAGGGGCACTGAAGCTTTCTTT. This translates into CASSLSRRQPLRGTEAFF.

This clone was observed once. The V and J genes are TRBV18 and TRBJ2-1; 12 nucleotides agree with TRBD2. CDR1 is KGHSH and CDR2 is LQKENI in the germline V gene. The CDR3 is made up of 15 amino acids. V trimming: 3 bases; J trimming: 8 bases; junction bases outside the gene matches: 5. The CDR3 sequence: CASSPATSGGHEQFF. For the CDR3, the DNA is TGTGCCAGCTCACCGGCGACTAGCGGGGGCCATGAGCAGTTCTTC.

The chain joins TRBV30 to TRBJ1-5, with a tentative D call TRBD1 (5 bases). Trimming shortened V by 3 bases and J by 0 bases, and 12 bases separated the two germline ends. Germline V CDR1 and CDR2: GTSNPN, SVGIG (reference sequence). The CDR3 extends over 15 amino acids. This CDR3 reads CAWRSRDSSNQPQHF. The DNA for the CDR3 is TGTGCCTGGAGGTCCAGGGATAGTAGCAATCAGCCCCAGCATTTT.